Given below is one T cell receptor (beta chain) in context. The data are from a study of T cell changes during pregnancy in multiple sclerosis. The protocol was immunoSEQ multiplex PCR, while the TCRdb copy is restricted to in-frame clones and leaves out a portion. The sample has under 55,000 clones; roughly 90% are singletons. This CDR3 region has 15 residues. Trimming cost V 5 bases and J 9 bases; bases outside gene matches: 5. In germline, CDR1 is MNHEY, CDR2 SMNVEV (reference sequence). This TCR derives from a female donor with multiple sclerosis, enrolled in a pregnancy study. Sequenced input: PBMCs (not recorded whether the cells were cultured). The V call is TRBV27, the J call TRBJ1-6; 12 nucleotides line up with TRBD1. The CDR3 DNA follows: TGTGCCAGCAGTCCGGGACAGGGGGCGGTTTCACCCCTCCACTTT. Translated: CASSPGQGAVSPLHF.